Sequencing of this T cell receptor beta chain was carried out in a study of blood T cell repertoires in COVID-19. Germline CDR1 and CDR2: SGHTS and YDEGEE. V gave up 4 bases and J gave up 4 bases; unmatched junction bases: 14. This CDR3 has 17 amino acids. Authors' methods: Reference gene primer amplification gave nucleated cell count estimates. TCRdb's table, derived via immunoSEQ multiplex PCR, lists solely in-frame clones and lacks some. V, J and clone size were drawn from that table, and D and trimming were deduced from the DNA. The profile covers about 250,000 clones, with roughly 88% appearing a single time and about 27% taken by the ten largest.

Sequencing was performed on peripheral blood. The sequence came from a man aged 35-49 years with acute or convalescent COVID-19. The rearrangement joins TRBV5-8 to TRBJ2-3; TRBD2 matches 8 bases. CDR3 nucleotides: TGTGCCAGCAGCCGGCGACTAGCGCCCCTTTCCGCAGATACGCAGTATTTT. Protein: CASSRRLAPLSADTQYF.